The clone carrying this TCR beta chain was found once. Clones were read by immunoSEQ multiplex PCR, and TCRdb kept only the in-frame ones, dropping some. The table includes some 130,000 clones, 75% to 80% detected once. The data were taken from a study of cytotoxic CD8 clonotypes in ibrutinib-treated CLL. Germline lookup yields CDR1 SQVTM and CDR2 ANQGSEA. This CDR3 is 12 amino acids long. Trimming left V 4 bases short and J 4 bases short, with 10 bases between. The chain carries TRBV29-1 and TRBJ1-2; D ambiguous. Sequenced material: PBMCs, taken after 24 months of ibrutinib treatment. The TCR was taken from a human donor with chronic lymphocytic leukemia. The CDR3 spells CSVADVGYGYTF. CDR3 sequence (DNA): TGCAGCGTTGCTGACGTTGGCTATGGCTACACCTTC.